This TCR beta chain was sequenced for a study of T cell repertoires in cytomegalovirus infection. Study overall: Use of recently identified HLA-C-restricted and well-studied HLA-B-restricted CMV epitopes was part of the study. Matching HLA type and CMV infection were both indicated by public TCR beta signatures.

Note on this clonotype: Its specificity is not known.

Study-wide points: The ex vivo response showed dominance by HLA-C-restricted CMV-specific TCR beta clonotypes. Adding up the frequency of public TCR beta families identified people who carried CMV plus the relevant HLA.

In TCRdb, the reads were re-called with MiXCR into one record per CDR3 protein. In the table there are hundreds of thousands of distinct CDR3 sequences, approximately 32% of which are singletons. The CDR3 contains 13 residues. Germline V gene data show CDR1 as SGHDT and CDR2 as YYEEEE. V was clipped by 0 bases and J by 6 bases; unmatched bases: 3. The material sequenced was cultured CD8+ T cells from PBMCs, taken from culture after CMV antigen stimulation. This receptor was taken from a human donor in good health (CMV status not recorded). Some clones in this sample may be carry-over from other donors' samples. The V gene is TRBV5-6, the J gene TRBJ2-7, with TRBD2 matching 7 bases. CDR3 in DNA: TGTGCCAGCAGCTTGGGCGGGGGACTCGAGCAGTACTTC. Translation gives CASSLGGGLEQYF.